This TCR beta chain was sequenced in a study of shared clonotypes between healthy human individuals. Germline CDR1 and CDR2: MNHNS and SASEGT. The CDR3 consists of 14 residues. The ends lost 3 bases at V and 13 bases at J; junction bases unmatched: 7. Sequencing was performed with immunoSEQ multiplex PCR; in TCRdb, only in-frame clones are kept and a portion is missing. The sample contains just over 2,000,000 clones, roughly 95% of which appear only once. The receptor was isolated from a man between 18 and 35 years old in good health. The sequencing sample was made of naive CD4+ T cells sorted from blood. Regarding subset: CD45RA+ positively selected. The chain has TRBV6-1 and TRBJ1-4; 11 nucleotides match TRBD1. As DNA, the CDR3 is TGTGCCAGCAGTGATTGGGACAGGGGGGTTGGACTGTTTTTT. Amino acid sequence: CASSDWDRGVGLFF.